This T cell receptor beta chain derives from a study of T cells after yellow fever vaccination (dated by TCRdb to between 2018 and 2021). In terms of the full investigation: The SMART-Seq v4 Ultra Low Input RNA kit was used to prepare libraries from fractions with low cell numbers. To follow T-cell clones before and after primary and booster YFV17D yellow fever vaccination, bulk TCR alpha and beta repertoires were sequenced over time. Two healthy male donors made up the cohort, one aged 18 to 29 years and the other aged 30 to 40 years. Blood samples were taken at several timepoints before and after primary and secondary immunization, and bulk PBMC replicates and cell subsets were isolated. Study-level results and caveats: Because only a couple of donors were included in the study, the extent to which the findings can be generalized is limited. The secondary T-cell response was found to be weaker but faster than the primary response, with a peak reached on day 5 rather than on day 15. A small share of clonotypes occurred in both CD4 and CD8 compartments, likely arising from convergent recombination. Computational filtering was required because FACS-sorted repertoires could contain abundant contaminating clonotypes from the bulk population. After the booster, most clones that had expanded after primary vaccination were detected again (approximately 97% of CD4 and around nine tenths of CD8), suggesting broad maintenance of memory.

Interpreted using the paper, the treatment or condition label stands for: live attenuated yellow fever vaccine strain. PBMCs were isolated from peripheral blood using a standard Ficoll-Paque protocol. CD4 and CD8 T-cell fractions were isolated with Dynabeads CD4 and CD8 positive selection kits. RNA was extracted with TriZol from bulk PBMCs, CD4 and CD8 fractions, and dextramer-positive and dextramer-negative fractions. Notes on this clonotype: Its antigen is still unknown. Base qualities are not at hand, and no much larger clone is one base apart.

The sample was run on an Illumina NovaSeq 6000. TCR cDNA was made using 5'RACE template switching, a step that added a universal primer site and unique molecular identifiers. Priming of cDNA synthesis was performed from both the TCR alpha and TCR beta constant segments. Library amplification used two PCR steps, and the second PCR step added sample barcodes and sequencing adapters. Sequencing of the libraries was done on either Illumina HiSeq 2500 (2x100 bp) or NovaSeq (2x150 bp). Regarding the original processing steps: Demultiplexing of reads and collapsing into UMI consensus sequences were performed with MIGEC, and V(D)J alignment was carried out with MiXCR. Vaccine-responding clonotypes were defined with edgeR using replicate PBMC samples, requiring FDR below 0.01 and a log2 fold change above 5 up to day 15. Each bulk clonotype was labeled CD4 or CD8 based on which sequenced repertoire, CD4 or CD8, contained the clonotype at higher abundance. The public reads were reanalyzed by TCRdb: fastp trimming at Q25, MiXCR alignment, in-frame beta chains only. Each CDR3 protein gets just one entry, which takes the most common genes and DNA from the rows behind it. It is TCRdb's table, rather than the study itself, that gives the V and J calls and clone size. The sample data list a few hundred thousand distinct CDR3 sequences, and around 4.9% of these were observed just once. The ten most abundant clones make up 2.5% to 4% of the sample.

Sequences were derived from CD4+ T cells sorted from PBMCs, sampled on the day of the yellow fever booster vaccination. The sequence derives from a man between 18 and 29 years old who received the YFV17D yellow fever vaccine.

DNA sequence: TGTGCCATCTCCCTTGGACAGGGGGCTGATGGCTACACCTTC. It codes for CAISLGQGADGYTF. The sequence links TRBV10-3 to TRBJ1-2, and 11 junctional nucleotides match TRBD1. Including the terminal cysteine and phenylalanine, the CDR3 comprises 14 residues. CDR3 DNA is the only sequence kept; it has 42 bases, read in frame from the first base. CDR1 and CDR2 are drawn from the germline V gene: ENHRY, SYGVKD. Here V drops 8 bases and J drops 6 bases, and the junction holds 8 bases not matched to any gene.